One and the same sample provided the 28 T cell receptor beta chains below, sequenced in a study of T cells in Graves' hyperthyroidism and ophthalmopathy. RNA transcripts provided the source from which TCR beta CDR3 regions were amplified. Carried out on the TCR CDR3, a first-round RT-PCR used the HTBI primer set. TCRdb called the multiplex PCR reads again in MiXCR, with one record for every CDR3 protein. The table has roughly 420,000 distinct CDR3 sequences, 15% to 17% seen once. Sequencing used blood. Every receptor here comes from a woman aged 18 to 35 with Graves' hyperthyroidism.

Ten or more counts support this clonotype. The rearrangement links TRBV28 to TRBJ1-1, with TRBD1 identical over 10 bases. The germline V gene has CDR1 MDHEN and CDR2 SYDVKM. The CDR3 loop spans 19 amino acids. The V gene end was trimmed by 5 bases and the J gene end by 3 bases; junction bases not matched to a gene: 18. The CDR3: CASSLQALRDRGDDTEAFF. DNA for the CDR3: TGTGCCAGCAGTCTCCAGGCCCTACGGGACAGGGGAGACGACACTGAAGCTTTCTTT.

This clonotype was observed many times. The rearrangement links TRBV20-1 to TRBJ2-4, with D possibly being TRBD1 or TRBD2 (5 bases each). Trimming pared 5 bases from V and 1 base from J, leaving 15 bases between. Germline CDR1 DFQATT, CDR2 SNEGSKA (reference sequence). The CDR3 covers 15 residues. The DNA for the CDR3 is TGCAGTGCTTCTTCCCCGGGGACGGCCAAAAACATTCAGTACTTC. This translates into CSASSPGTAKNIQYF.

The chain employs TRBV6-2 or TRBV6-3 and TRBJ2-2; no reliable D call. CDR1 and CDR2 from the germline V gene are MNHEY and SVGEGT. The CDR3 runs 11 residues. Trimming removed 6 bases at V and 6 bases at J, with 5 bases between. CDR3 loop: CASRHPGELFF. The DNA for the CDR3 is TGTGCCAGCAGACACCCCGGGGAGCTGTTTTTT.

This clonotype occurred many times. The chain has TRBV20-1 and TRBJ2-1, with 7 bases fitting TRBD2. Germline V gene sequence: CDR1 DFQATT, CDR2 SNEGSKA (reference sequence). Unmatched junction bases numbered 14, after V lost 6 bases and J lost 6 bases. CDR3 length: 15 amino acids. CDR3 sequence: CSAKDPSGAPNEQFF. CDR3 nucleotide sequence: TGCAGTGCCAAGGATCCTAGCGGAGCGCCCAATGAGCAGTTCTTC.

V gene TRBV6-1 combines with J gene TRBJ2-2; D not certain. The CDR3 has 13 residues. Trimming took off 6 bases at V and 5 bases at J, with 10 bases between the two ends. Germline V CDR1 and CDR2: MNHNS, SASEGT. CDR3 in amino acids: CASRPILTGELFF. The CDR3 nucleotides are TGTGCCAGCAGGCCCATCTTAACCGGGGAGCTGTTTTTT.

This clonotype was counted many times. The chain employs TRBV27 and TRBJ2-3; TRBD1 matches at 7 bases. Looked up from germline, CDR1 is MNHEY and CDR2 is SMNVEV (reference sequence). CDR3 length: 15 amino acids. The V gene end was trimmed by 2 bases and the J gene end by 1 base; junction bases not matched to a gene: 3. The CDR3 DNA is TGTGCCAGCAGTTTAAGAGGGGGCCGCACAGATACGCAGTATTTT. Encoded protein: CASSLRGGRTDTQYF.

Only a few counts were recorded for this clonotype. The chain combines TRBV20-1 with TRBJ2-7; 7 positions match TRBD1. Germline V lookup: CDR1 DFQATT, CDR2 SNEGSKA (reference sequence). The CDR3 loop spans 14 amino acids. The J segment lost 4 bases and the V segment lost 2 bases, leaving 8 bases of the junction unmatched. The CDR3 region has the DNA TGCAGTGCTAGACCGACGGGACAGTGGTACGAGCAGTACTTC. Its protein product is CSARPTGQWYEQYF.

There are many counts of this clonotype. V usage is TRBV5-1 and J usage is TRBJ2-1; 14 nucleotides align to TRBD2. The CDR3 runs to 17 residues. CDR1 and CDR2 (germline): SGHRS, YFSETQ. With V trimmed by 2 bases and J by 3 bases, 4 bases remained unmatched. The CDR3, as DNA: TGCGCCAGCAGCTTAGGGACTAGCGGGAGTATCTACAATGAGCAGTTCTTC. This sequence encodes CASSLGTSGSIYNEQFF.

This rearrangement joins TRBV6-1 to TRBJ1-2; D is possibly TRBD1 (5 bases). The CDR3 contains 13 residues. The germline V and J ends were trimmed by 7 bases and 2 bases, with 11 bases remaining between them. Germline-derived CDR1 and CDR2 are MNHNS and SASEGT. CDR3 amino acids: CASKGTENYGYTF. Here the CDR3 DNA reads TGTGCCAGCAAAGGGACGGAGAACTATGGCTACACCTTC.

The chain combines TRBV6-1 with TRBJ1-5; 8 bases agree with TRBD1. The germline gives CDR1 MNHNS, CDR2 SASEGT. The V gene end was trimmed by 6 bases and the J gene end by 7 bases; junction bases not matched to a gene: 8. There are 14 residues in the CDR3. CDR3 amino acids: CASRADRGSQPQHF. CDR3 DNA: TGTGCCAGCAGGGCAGACAGGGGAAGCCAGCCCCAGCATTTT.

The table lists this clonotype with many counts. The chain has TRBV11-2 and TRBJ2-5, with 7 bases identical to TRBD1. The CDR3 length is 14 residues. Germline V lookup: CDR1 SGHAT, CDR2 FQNNGV. With 5 bases clipped from V and 2 bases from J, the junction kept 5 bases outside the gene matches. The CDR3 DNA follows: TGTGCCAGCAGCCTGGACAGGACTCAAGAGACCCAGTACTTC. It specifies CASSLDRTQETQYF.

This clonotype was found once. The chain joins TRBV29-1 to TRBJ2-2, with a tentative D call TRBD1 (5 bases). The CDR3 has 13 residues. Germline values: CDR1 SQVTM, CDR2 ANQGSEA. Trimming left V 7 bases short and J 6 bases short, with 15 bases between. CDR3 region: CSGRQTWPGELFF. The CDR3 region has the DNA TGCAGCGGTAGACAGACCTGGCCCGGGGAGCTGTTTTTT.

In its sample, this clonotype was seen many times. The rearrangement uses TRBV28 and TRBJ2-7, with 9 bases fitting TRBD1. Germline values: CDR1 MDHEN, CDR2 SYDVKM. V shed 8 bases, J shed 4 bases, and the junction held 6 bases outside the gene matches. The CDR3 covers 13 residues. The CDR3: CASGRDRAYEQYF. Written as DNA, the CDR3 is TGTGCCAGCGGCAGGGACAGGGCTTACGAGCAGTACTTC.

This clonotype was seen only a few times. V usage is TRBV28 and J usage is TRBJ2-5; TRBD2 is a possible D gene (5 bases). There are 16 residues in the CDR3. Germline assignment: CDR1 MDHEN and CDR2 SYDVKM. Trimming took off 10 bases at V and 4 bases at J, with 25 bases between the two ends. CDR3 loop: CATRLGDAERGETQYF. The CDR3 DNA sequence: TGTGCCACCAGACTGGGAGACGCGGAACGCGGAGAGACCCAGTACTTC.

This clonotype showed up many times. The gene calls are TRBV28 and TRBJ2-1; possible D gene TRBD2, 5 bases. V lost 2 bases to trimming and J lost 0 bases, with 5 bases between them. The CDR3 extends over 14 amino acids. Per the germline V gene, CDR1 is MDHEN and CDR2 is SYDVKM. As DNA, the CDR3 is TGTGCCAGCAGTTTAGGGAGCTCCTACAATGAGCAGTTCTTC. Its protein product is CASSLGSSYNEQFF. Full variable domain (remainder filled in from reference TRBV28 and TRBJ2-1): DVKVTQSSRYLVKRTGEKVFLECVQDMDHENMFWYRQDPGLGLRLIYFSYDVKMKEKGDIPEGYSVSREKKERFSLILESASTNQTSMYLCASSLGSSYNEQFFGPGTRLTVL.

For this clonotype: Being one base from a much bigger clone, this may be a read error. This rearrangement joins TRBV6-2 or TRBV6-3 to TRBJ2-3; D call uncertain. CDR1 and CDR2 from the germline V gene are MNHEY and SVGEGT. This CDR3 has 14 residues. Between the trimmed V and J ends, which lost 9 bases and 4 bases, there was a span of 17 bases. CDR3 region: CASSTGQSPDTQYF. CDR3 nucleotide sequence: TGTGCCAGTAGCACGGGCCAGAGCCCAGATACGCAGTATTTT.

This clonotype was detected a few times. The chain joins TRBV7-2 to TRBJ2-6; 11 bases match TRBD2. Germline V gives CDR1 SGHTA, CDR2 FQGNSA. With 5 bases clipped from V and 4 bases from J, the junction kept 13 bases outside the gene matches. The CDR3 is made up of 19 amino acids. This chain's CDR3 is CASSKGVAGGPGGANVLTF. The CDR3 DNA follows: TGTGCCAGCAGCAAAGGGGTAGCGGGGGGGCCAGGAGGGGCCAACGTCCTGACTTTC.

This clonotype was recorded many times. The chain couples TRBV6-2 or TRBV6-3 to TRBJ1-1, with unresolved D. The CDR3 runs 12 residues. Trimming removed 6 bases from V and 5 bases from J, with 10 bases in between. Germline loops: CDR1 MNHEY, CDR2 SVGEGT. The CDR3 DNA is TGTGCCAGCAGAGGACGGACGACTGAAGCTTTCTTT. Residues: CASRGRTTEAFF.

The CDR3 sequence: CASNRRGGADTQYF. In DNA form, the CDR3 reads TGTGCCAGCAACCGAAGGGGGGGGGCAGATACGCAGTATTTT. The V and J genes are TRBV7-3 and TRBJ2-3, with D maybe TRBD2 (7 bases). Germline V CDR1 and CDR2: SGHTA, FQGTGA. The germline V and J ends were trimmed by 7 bases and 4 bases, with 15 bases remaining between them. CDR3 length equals 14 residues.

This clonotype was recorded a few times. This CDR3 reads CASSMRDSNTEAFF. In nucleotides, the CDR3 is TGTGCCAGCAGTATGAGGGACAGCAACACTGAAGCTTTCTTT. V gene TRBV5-5 combines with J gene TRBJ1-1; 7 bases match TRBD1. V shed 5 bases, J shed 2 bases, and the junction held 6 bases outside the gene matches. The V gene's germline CDR1 is SGHKS and CDR2 YYEKEE (reference sequence). The CDR3 length is 14 residues.

This clonotype was seen a handful of times. This chain connects TRBV24-1 to TRBJ2-1; 7 bases align to TRBD2. The CDR3 contains 16 residues. Germline assignment: CDR1 KGHDR and CDR2 SFDVKD. The V segment lost 4 bases and the J segment 6 bases; nucleotides outside the gene matches: 11. The CDR3: CATSDPASGEGNEQFF. The CDR3 nucleotides read TGTGCCACCAGTGACCCTGCTAGCGGCGAAGGCAATGAGCAGTTCTTC.

Regarding this clonotype: Possible read error: a much larger clone is one base away. The J gene is TRBJ1-1, the V gene TRBV7-2; D might be TRBD1 (6 bases). The V gene's germline CDR1 is SGHTA and CDR2 FQGNSA. V lost 5 bases to trimming and J lost 4 bases, with 11 bases between them. The CDR3 contains 13 residues. The CDR3 DNA reads TGTGCCAGCAGCCACAGGGAGGGCACTGAAGCTTTCTTT. Translation gives CASSHREGTEAFF.

The genes are TRBV14 and TRBJ2-3, with TRBD2 identical over 8 bases. CDR1 is SGHDN, CDR2 FVKESK, per germline. This CDR3 spans 14 amino acids. V gave up 3 bases and J gave up 4 bases; unmatched junction bases: 3. As DNA, the CDR3 is TGTGCCAGCAGCCAGGTAGCGGGACCAGATACGCAGTATTTT. It yields the protein CASSQVAGPDTQYF. The complete variable domain, with remaining parts taken from reference TRBV14 and TRBJ2-3, reads EAGVTQFPSHSVIEKGQTVTLRCDPISGHDNLYWYRRVMGKEIKFLLHFVKESKQDESGMPNNRFLAERTGGTYSTLKVQPAELEDSGVYFCASSQVAGPDTQYFGPGTRLTVL.

At least ten counts were recorded for this clonotype. The chain is built from TRBV28 and TRBJ2-1, with 7 nucleotides matching TRBD2. Germline CDR1 MDHEN, CDR2 SYDVKM. This CDR3 is built from 16 residues. Trimming removed 3 bases from V and 7 bases from J; junction bases left unmatched: 12. The CDR3 DNA follows: TGTGCCAGCAGTTTCCGGACTGGCGGGAGTCTAAATGAGCAGTTCTTC. Translation: CASSFRTGGSLNEQFF.

The CDR3 loop is CASSYPGLAGGQETQYF. The CDR3 nucleotides are TGCGCCAGCAGCTACCCGGGACTAGCGGGGGGACAAGAGACCCAGTACTTC. The chain carries TRBV5-1 and TRBJ2-5, with 15 positions matching TRBD2. CDR3 length: 17 residues. The germline CDR1 and CDR2 sequences are SGHRS and YFSETQ. V shed 3 bases, J shed 2 bases, and the junction held 5 bases outside the gene matches. Full variable domain (remainder filled in from reference TRBV5-1 and TRBJ2-5): KAGVTQTPRYLIKTRGQQVTLSCSPISGHRSVSWYQQTPGQGLQFLFEYFSETQRNKGNFPGRFSGRQFSNSRSEMNVSTLELGDSALYLCASSYPGLAGGQETQYFGPGTRLLVL.

This clonotype was seen only a few times. V and J are TRBV7-9 and TRBJ1-6, with TRBD1 matching 10 bases. This CDR3 is built from 16 residues. V shed 8 bases, J shed 10 bases, and the junction held 14 bases outside the gene matches. Germline V CDR1 and CDR2: SEHNR, FQNEAQ (reference sequence). DNA of the CDR3: TGTGCCAGCGGCAAACCGACAGGGGGCGGTCGGTCACCCCTCCACTTT. Protein product: CASGKPTGGGRSPLHF.

This clonotype was observed at least ten times. The genes are TRBV29-1 and TRBJ2-1; TRBD2 matches at 9 bases. Germline V gene sequence: CDR1 SQVTM, CDR2 ANQGSEA. The V segment lost 7 bases and the J segment 7 bases; nucleotides outside the gene matches: 20. There are 17 residues in the CDR3. In DNA form, the CDR3 reads TGCAGCGCCTGGGAAGGGCTAGCGGGATGGAATTGGAATGAGCAGTTCTTC. It encodes CSAWEGLAGWNWNEQFF.

This clonotype was counted at least ten times. The V gene is TRBV28, the J gene TRBJ1-2, with TRBD1 matching over 12 bases. This CDR3 has 16 residues. Germline V gives CDR1 MDHEN, CDR2 SYDVKM. Trimming removed 6 bases from V and 7 bases from J; junction bases left unmatched: 12. The CDR3 spells CASRTGQGARLGGYTF. CDR3 DNA: TGTGCCAGCAGAACGGGACAGGGGGCAAGGTTGGGTGGCTACACCTTC.